What follows is one T cell receptor beta chain and its context. What it binds is unknown. The record originates from a study of OX40 agonist ivuxolimab in advanced cancers. Study details: Three individuals attained partial responses, comprising one hepatocellular carcinoma case and two cutaneous melanoma cases.

Study-wide results and caveats: The mean number of expanded clones was higher in CD8+ T cells than in CD4+. Partial responders treated at 0.1-3.0 mg/kg exhibited clonal expansion among the lowest measured. There was clonal expansion of CD4+ and CD8+ blood T cells by week 6 at 0.1 to 3.0 mg/kg.

Germline-derived CDR1 and CDR2 are SGHVS and FQNEAQ. CDR3 size: 16 residues. Trimming removed 6 bases from V and 0 bases from J; junction bases left unmatched: 4. Clones were read by immunoSEQ multiplex PCR, and TCRdb kept only the in-frame ones, dropping some. This table holds tens of thousands of clones, 70% to 90% found once. The source is an adult with an advanced solid tumor such as melanoma, head and neck, liver or kidney cancer. Sequencing used CD4+ or CD8+ T cells sorted from blood, obtained in a trial of the OX40 agonist ivuxolimab. The rearrangement links TRBV7-8 to TRBJ2-1; 11 bases align to TRBD2. The CDR3 sequence: CASRTTSGGSYNEQFF. Written as DNA, the CDR3 is TGTGCCAGCAGAACAACTAGCGGGGGCTCCTACAATGAGCAGTTCTTC.